The clone carrying this TCR beta chain occurred a few times. Its target is not known. Amplification used 60 Vbeta primers and 13 Jbeta primers. The repertoire was sequenced with immunoSEQ multiplex PCR; TCRdb's copy has only in-frame clones and lacks some. The table lists more than 95,000 clones, over 75% of them singletons. The sample originates from a study of cytomegalovirus exposure and HLA in healthy donors. Study-wide results and caveats: For TCR beta chains, V- and J-gene trimming was later linked to a missense DCLRE1C variant. Reports showed the classifier diagnosing cytomegalovirus status with high specificity and sensitivity. Later, an analysis found that common viral pathogens appeared to be linked with several of the most significant clusters. Presence/absence analysis assumed near-uniform sequencing depth across donors.

Looked up from germline, CDR1 is SQVTM and CDR2 is ANQGSEA. The CDR3 is 15 residues long. The V and J ends lost 7 bases and 2 bases, in that order; junction bases with no gene match: 4. Sequencing used PBMCs. V usage is TRBV29-1 and J usage is TRBJ2-5; the match to TRBD2 covers 16 bases. This clonotype was sampled from a young man in good health and CMV-seropositive. This chain's CDR3 is CSAPGLAGGQETQYF. The CDR3 nucleotides are TGCAGCGCTCCGGGACTAGCGGGGGGGCAAGAGACCCAGTACTTC. Drawing the rest from reference TRBV29-1 and TRBJ2-5, the complete variable domain is SAVISQKPSRDICQRGTSLTIQCQVDSQVTMMFWYRQQPGQSLTLIATANQGSEATYESGFVIDKFPISRPNLTFSTLTVSNMSPEDSSIYLCSAPGLAGGQETQYFGPGTRLLVL.